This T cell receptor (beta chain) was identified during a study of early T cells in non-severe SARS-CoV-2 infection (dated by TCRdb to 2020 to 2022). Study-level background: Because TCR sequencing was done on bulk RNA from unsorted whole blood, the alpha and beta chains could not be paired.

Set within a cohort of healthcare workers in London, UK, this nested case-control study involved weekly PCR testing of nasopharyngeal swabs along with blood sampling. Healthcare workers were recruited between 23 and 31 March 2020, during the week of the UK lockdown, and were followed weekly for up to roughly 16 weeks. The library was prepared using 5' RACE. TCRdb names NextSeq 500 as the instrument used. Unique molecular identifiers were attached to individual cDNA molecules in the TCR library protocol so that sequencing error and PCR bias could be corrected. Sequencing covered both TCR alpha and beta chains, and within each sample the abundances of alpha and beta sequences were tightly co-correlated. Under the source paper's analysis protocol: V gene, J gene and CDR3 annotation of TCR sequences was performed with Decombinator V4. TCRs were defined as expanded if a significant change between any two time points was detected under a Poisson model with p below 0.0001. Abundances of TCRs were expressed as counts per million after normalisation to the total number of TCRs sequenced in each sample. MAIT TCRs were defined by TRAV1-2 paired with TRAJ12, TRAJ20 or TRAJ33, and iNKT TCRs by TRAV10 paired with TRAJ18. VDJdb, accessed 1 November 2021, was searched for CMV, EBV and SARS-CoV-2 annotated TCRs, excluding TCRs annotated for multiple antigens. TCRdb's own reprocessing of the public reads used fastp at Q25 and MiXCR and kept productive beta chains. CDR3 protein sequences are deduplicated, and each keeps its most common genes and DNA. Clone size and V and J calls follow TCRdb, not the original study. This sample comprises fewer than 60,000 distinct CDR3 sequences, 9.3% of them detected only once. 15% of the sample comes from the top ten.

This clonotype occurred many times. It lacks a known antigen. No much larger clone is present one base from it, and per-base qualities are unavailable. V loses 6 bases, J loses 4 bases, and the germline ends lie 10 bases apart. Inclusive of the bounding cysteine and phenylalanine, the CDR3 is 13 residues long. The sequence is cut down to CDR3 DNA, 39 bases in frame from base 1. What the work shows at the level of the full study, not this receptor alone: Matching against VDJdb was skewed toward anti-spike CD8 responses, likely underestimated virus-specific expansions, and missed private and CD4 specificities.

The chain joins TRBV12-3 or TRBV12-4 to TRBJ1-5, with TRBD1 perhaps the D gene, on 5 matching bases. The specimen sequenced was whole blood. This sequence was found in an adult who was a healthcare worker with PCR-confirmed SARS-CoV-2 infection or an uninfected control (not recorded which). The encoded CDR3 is CASRKDKNQPQHF. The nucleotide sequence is TGTGCCAGCAGGAAGGACAAGAATCAGCCCCAGCATTTT.